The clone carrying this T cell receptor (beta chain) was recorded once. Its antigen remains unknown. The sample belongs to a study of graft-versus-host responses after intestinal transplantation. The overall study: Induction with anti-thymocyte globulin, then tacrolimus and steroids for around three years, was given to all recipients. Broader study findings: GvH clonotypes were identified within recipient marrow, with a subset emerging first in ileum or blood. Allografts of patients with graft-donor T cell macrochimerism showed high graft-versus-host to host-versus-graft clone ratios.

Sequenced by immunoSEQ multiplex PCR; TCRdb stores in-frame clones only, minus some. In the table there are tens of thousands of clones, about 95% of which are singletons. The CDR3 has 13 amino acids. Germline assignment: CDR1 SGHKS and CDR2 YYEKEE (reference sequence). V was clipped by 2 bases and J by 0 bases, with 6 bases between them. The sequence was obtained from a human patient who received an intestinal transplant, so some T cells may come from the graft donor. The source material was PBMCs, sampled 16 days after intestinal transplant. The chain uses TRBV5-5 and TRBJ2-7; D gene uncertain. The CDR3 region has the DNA TGTGCCAGCAGCTTCCCTCACTCCTACGAGCAGTACTTC. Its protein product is CASSFPHSYEQYF.